The 2 T cell receptor beta chains below all came from one sample that was sequenced in a study of blood T cell repertoires in COVID-19. Measured with immunoSEQ multiplex PCR; TCRdb has only the in-frame clones, and not every one. Among around 170,000 clones listed, approximately 81% were seen once. Sequencing used peripheral blood. These receptors were taken from a man between 18 and 29 years old with active or convalescent COVID-19.

The chain uses TRBV6-4 and TRBJ1-1; no clear D. The V end lost 4 bases, the J end lost 6 bases, and 12 bases lay between the germline ends. The CDR3 spans 13 residues. Germline CDR1 MRHNA, CDR2 SNTAGT. CDR3 bases: TGTGCCAGCAGTGGGAGAAGTCCTCCTGAAGCTTTCTTT. It is translated as CASSGRSPPEAFF.

The chain carries TRBV4-1 and TRBJ1-2; D is ambiguous. Germline V gene data show CDR1 as MGHRA and CDR2 as YSYEKL. Trimming removed 0 bases from V and 1 base from J, with 21 bases in between. This CDR3 contains 19 residues. CDR3 in DNA: TGCGCCAGCAGCCAAGATGTACTGGATAAGAGACTCCTTAACTATGGCTACACCTTC. Residues: CASSQDVLDKRLLNYGYTF.